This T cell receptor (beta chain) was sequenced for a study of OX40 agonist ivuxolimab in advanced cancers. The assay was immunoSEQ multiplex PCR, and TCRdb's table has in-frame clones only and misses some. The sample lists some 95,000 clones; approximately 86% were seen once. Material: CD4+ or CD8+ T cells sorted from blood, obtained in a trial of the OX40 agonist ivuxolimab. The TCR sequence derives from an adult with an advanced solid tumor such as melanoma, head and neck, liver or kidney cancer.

The CDR3 DNA sequence: TGTGCCAGTAGTCCCGGCAGCCGGAACACTGAAGCTTTCTTT. Protein: CASSPGSRNTEAFF. The V gene is TRBV19, the J gene TRBJ1-1; D unresolved. This CDR3 comprises 14 residues. From germline, CDR1 is LNHDA and CDR2 SQIVND (reference sequence). The V and J ends lost 5 bases and 1 base respectively, with 11 bases between them.